These 20 T cell receptor beta chains were all obtained from the same sample, sequenced in a study of blood T cell repertoires in COVID-19. Profiling relied on immunoSEQ multiplex PCR, and the TCRdb table lists in-frame clones only, not all of them. The sample contains 85,000 to 120,000 clones, roughly 80% of which appear only once. Sequenced: peripheral blood. The receptors stem from a man aged 55 to 70 with active or convalescent COVID-19.

The chain is built from TRBV10-1 and TRBJ2-2; a possible D gene is TRBD2 (6 bases). V was cut by 0 bases and J by 2 bases, with 16 bases left in between. This CDR3 is built from 18 residues. Looked up from germline, CDR1 is WNHNN and CDR2 is SYGVQD (reference sequence). For the CDR3, the DNA is TGCGCCAGCAGTGAGTCGTACCTAGCGAGAACCAACACCGGGGAGCTGTTTTTT. Translation gives CASSESYLARTNTGELFF.

CDR3 region: CASSHQGSAYEQYF. The DNA of the CDR3 is TGTGCCAGCAGTCATCAGGGGTCCGCCTACGAGCAGTACTTC. The chain recombines TRBV28 with TRBJ2-7, with D perhaps matching TRBD1 (6 bases). Per germline, CDR1 MDHEN and CDR2 SYDVKM. V shed 5 bases and J shed 2 bases, with 13 bases lying between them. This CDR3 has 14 residues.

This chain links TRBV6-1 with TRBJ2-2, with 8 bases matching TRBD1. Germline V gene lookup returns CDR1 MNHNS and CDR2 SASEGT. The CDR3 runs to 16 residues. J lost 4 bases, V lost 4 bases, and 8 bases had no gene match. CDR3 nucleotide sequence: TGTGCCAGCAGTGGGGCCCGGACAGGGAGCACCGGGGAGCTGTTTTTT. Translating it yields CASSGARTGSTGELFF.

The V gene is TRBV6-5, the J gene TRBJ2-7, with D maybe TRBD2 (5 bases). The CDR3 has 12 amino acids. In germline, CDR1 is MNHEY, CDR2 SVGAGI. V was shortened by 4 bases and J by 7 bases, with 11 bases between the two germline ends. The CDR3, as DNA: TGTGCCAGCAGTTCCCGCTCGGGGGAGCAGTACTTC. Its protein is CASSSRSGEQYF.

CDR3 sequence reads: CASSEGGEGPDTQYF. The CDR3 DNA sequence: TGTGCCAGCAGTGAAGGGGGGGAGGGCCCAGATACGCAGTATTTT. The chain uses TRBV2 and TRBJ2-3; 7 bases align to TRBD2. Trimming at V came to 1 base and at J to 4 bases, leaving 5 bases not matched to a gene. This CDR3 region has 15 residues. The germline gives CDR1 SNHLY, CDR2 FYNNEI. Variable domain in full (rest from reference TRBV2 and TRBJ2-3): EPEVTQTPSHQVTQMGQEVILRCVPISNHLYFYWYRQILGQKVEFLVSFYNNEISEKSEIFDDQFSVERPDGSNFTLKIRSTKLEDSAMYFCASSEGGEGPDTQYFGPGTRLTVL.

This chain links TRBV28 with TRBJ2-1; D uncertain. Looked up from germline, CDR1 is MDHEN and CDR2 is SYDVKM. With 3 bases removed from V and 9 bases from J, the gap between germline ends came to 18 bases. This CDR3 contains 15 residues. CDR3 bases: TGTGCCAGCAGTTTGACGGGTAACCTGATTGTTGAGCAGTTCTTC. Its protein is CASSLTGNLIVEQFF. Full variable domain (rest looked up from reference TRBV28 and TRBJ2-1): DVKVTQSSRYLVKRTGEKVFLECVQDMDHENMFWYRQDPGLGLRLIYFSYDVKMKEKGDIPEGYSVSREKKERFSLILESASTNQTSMYLCASSLTGNLIVEQFFGPGTRLTVL.

V is TRBV7-2 and J is TRBJ2-5; 9 nucleotides agree with TRBD1. This CDR3 region has 15 residues. Trimming removed 4 bases from V and 7 bases from J; junction bases left unmatched: 10. Germline V CDR1 and CDR2: SGHTA, FQGNSA. The CDR3 region is CASSSGDRASRTQYF. CDR3 nucleotide sequence: TGTGCCAGCAGCTCGGGGGACAGGGCCAGCCGGACCCAGTACTTC. The full variable domain, rest sourced from reference TRBV7-2 and TRBJ2-5, is GAGVSQSPSNKVTEKGKDVELRCDPISGHTALYWYRQSLGQGLEFLIYFQGNSAPDKSGLPSDRFSAERTGGSVSTLTIQRTQQEDSAVYLCASSSGDRASRTQYFGPGTRLLVL.

The chain uses TRBV18 and TRBJ2-2; 7 nucleotides align to TRBD1. This CDR3 has 15 amino acids. Germline CDR1 reads KGHSH; CDR2 reads LQKENI. V lost 4 bases, J lost 3 bases, and 5 bases stayed unmatched. CDR3 nucleotides: TGTGCCAGCTCACTAAGACAGGGAGACACCGGGGAGCTGTTTTTT. Translation gives CASSLRQGDTGELFF. The full variable domain, in which reference TRBV18 and TRBJ2-2 provide the parts outside the CDR3, is NAGVMQNPRHLVRRRGQEARLRCSPMKGHSHVYWYRQLPEEGLKFMVYLQKENIIDESGMPKERFSAEFPKEGPSILRIQQVVRGDSAAYFCASSLRQGDTGELFFGEGSRLTVL.

The rearrangement uses TRBV2 and TRBJ2-7; 7 bases are a match to TRBD1. This CDR3 is built from 12 residues. Germline V gene lookup returns CDR1 SNHLY and CDR2 FYNNEI. The trim removed 8 bases at V and 1 base at J, leaving 2 bases unmatched. CDR3 bases: TGTGCCAGCCGGGACAGTTCCTACGAGCAGTACTTC. This sequence encodes CASRDSSYEQYF.

This chain joins TRBV6-6 and TRBJ1-2; D unclear. Germline lookup yields CDR1 MNHNY and CDR2 SVGAGI (reference sequence). The CDR3 sequence is 14 residues long. Trimming pared 8 bases from V and 0 bases from J, leaving 13 bases between. CDR3 in amino acids: CASEVGGSNYGYTF. CDR3 sequence (DNA): TGTGCCAGCGAAGTGGGAGGTTCTAACTATGGCTACACCTTC.

The V call is TRBV5-6, the J call TRBJ1-5; 8 bases match TRBD1. The CDR3 is made up of 15 amino acids. The germline V gene encodes CDR1 SGHDT and CDR2 YYEEEE. Germline trimming cut 2 bases from V and 7 bases from J; bases unmatched to any gene: 8. In nucleotides, the CDR3 is TGTGCCAGCAGCTTTCAGGGGGCCCAAGGACAGCCCCAGCATTTT. Encoded protein: CASSFQGAQGQPQHF.

The chain is built from TRBV7-9 and TRBJ2-7; possible D gene TRBD1, 6 bases. The CDR3 extends over 15 amino acids. Deletions cut 1 base from V and 2 bases from J, with 12 bases between. Germline CDR1 and CDR2: SEHNR and FQNEAQ (reference sequence). CDR3 in amino acids: CASSLGGQGTYEQYF. The CDR3 DNA follows: TGTGCCAGCAGCTTAGGGGGCCAGGGGACCTACGAGCAGTACTTC.

The sample holds a few counts of this clone. The same CDR3 is also encoded by other DNA sequences in this sample. The V gene is TRBV5-1, the J gene TRBJ1-1; a possible D gene is TRBD1 (6 bases). CDR1 and CDR2 (germline): SGHRS, YFSETQ. The CDR3 loop spans 14 amino acids. The V end lost 3 bases, the J end lost 0 bases, and 9 bases lay between the germline ends. In DNA, the CDR3 is TGCGCCAGCAGCTCACAGGGAGTGAACACTGAAGCTTTCTTT. Amino acids: CASSSQGVNTEAFF. Full variable domain (outside the CDR3, taken from reference TRBV5-1 and TRBJ1-1): KAGVTQTPRYLIKTRGQQVTLSCSPISGHRSVSWYQQTPGQGLQFLFEYFSETQRNKGNFPGRFSGRQFSNSRSEMNVSTLELGDSALYLCASSSQGVNTEAFFGQGTRLTVV.

The chain recombines TRBV19 with TRBJ1-3; D is perhaps TRBD1 (5 bases). Trimming took 7 bases from V and 0 from J, leaving 10 bases between them. Germline lookup yields CDR1 LNHDA and CDR2 SQIVND (reference sequence). This CDR3 has 14 residues. DNA of the CDR3: TGTGCCAGTACCCCCGGGGGCTCTGGAAACACCATATATTTT. This sequence encodes CASTPGGSGNTIYF.

The chain uses TRBV5-1 and TRBJ2-7; possibly TRBD1 for D (6 bases). The CDR3 is 14 residues long. Germline V gene data show CDR1 as SGHRS and CDR2 as YFSETQ. Trimming cost V 4 bases and J 3 bases, with 14 bases left between them. The CDR3 DNA is TGCGCCAGCAGCCCTGGAGTACAGGGCTACGAGCAGTACTTC. Its translation is CASSPGVQGYEQYF.

In DNA form, the CDR3 reads TGTGCCAGCAGCCCCCGGGAGAGAGATACGCAGTATTTT. Its protein product is CASSPRERDTQYF. The chain recombines TRBV7-2 with TRBJ2-3; TRBD2 might be the D (6 bases). This CDR3 has 13 amino acids. Germline values: CDR1 SGHTA, CDR2 FQGNSA. V lost 5 bases and J lost 5, with 11 bases in between.

The CDR3 nucleotides are TGTGCCAGCAGGAAAAGGGAGGGCGAAGAGACCCAGTACTTC. Its translation: CASRKREGEETQYF. The V and J genes are TRBV3-1 (or the pseudogene TRBV3-2) and TRBJ2-5; 7 positions match TRBD2. V shed 6 bases, J shed 3 bases, and the junction held 7 bases outside the gene matches. This CDR3 region has 14 residues. Germline V CDR1 and CDR2: LGHDT, YNNKEL (reference sequence).

A few counts support this clone. V gene TRBV20-1 combines with J gene TRBJ2-5; tentative D call: TRBD2 (5 bases). The germline gives CDR1 DFQATT, CDR2 SNEGSKA (reference sequence). The V end lost 5 bases, the J end lost 7 bases, and 11 bases lay between the germline ends. The CDR3 contains 11 residues. The CDR3 sequence is CSAYVGGTQYF. As DNA, the CDR3 is TGCAGTGCTTACGTAGGAGGGACCCAGTACTTC.

The CDR3 bases are TGCAGCGTTGACAGTCAAAGAAACTACAATGAGCAGTTCTTC. Amino acid sequence: CSVDSQRNYNEQFF. The rearrangement links TRBV29-1 to TRBJ2-1; no definite D call. The CDR3 is 14 amino acids. Germline V gene data show CDR1 as SQVTM and CDR2 as ANQGSEA. Trimming pared 3 bases from V and 3 bases from J, leaving 12 bases between.

In its sample, this clone was seen a few times. The junction does not match germline at one end; this may be a read error. CDR3 DNA sequence: TGTGCCAGCAGGGAAGGTCTCTTGGGACTAGCATACGAGCAGTACTTC. Translation: CASREGLLGLAYEQYF. This rearrangement joins TRBV6-1 to TRBJ2-7, with 9 positions matching TRBD2. Germline V gene lookup returns CDR1 MNHNS and CDR2 SASEGT. This CDR3 is 16 amino acids long.